One and the same sample provided the 29 T cell receptor beta chains below, sequenced in a study of Graves' ophthalmopathy and Graves' hyperthyroidism. Transcripts of RNA were the source for amplifying TCR beta CDR3 regions. An opening RT-PCR round employed HTBI primers and preceded a second-round multiplex PCR. TCRdb re-called the multiplex PCR reads through MiXCR, storing one row per CDR3 protein. The sample consists of approximately 700,000 distinct CDR3 sequences, around 40% of them appearing once. Sequencing used peripheral blood. All receptors come from an adult man with Graves' ophthalmopathy.

This clonotype was seen at least ten times. V is TRBV5-1 and J is TRBJ1-2; 9 bases are a match to TRBD1. This CDR3 is 14 amino acids long. The V and J ends lost 4 bases and 6 bases, in that order; junction bases with no gene match: 7. CDR1 and CDR2 from the germline V gene are SGHRS and YFSETQ. CDR3 in amino acids: CASSVTGTGNGYTF. CDR3 bases: TGCGCCAGCAGCGTCACCGGGACAGGGAATGGCTACACCTTC.

This clonotype showed up many times. The genes are TRBV6-5 and TRBJ2-5; TRBD1 agrees at 7 bases. There are 16 residues in the CDR3. Per germline, CDR1 MNHEY and CDR2 SVGAGI. With V trimmed by 5 bases and J by 4 bases, 13 bases remained unmatched. The CDR3 DNA follows: TGTGCCAGCAGTGACCTGCCGGGACAGTTGGGAGAGACCCAGTACTTC. Translation gives CASSDLPGQLGETQYF.

J is TRBJ1-4 and V is TRBV19; 8 positions match TRBD1. V lost 10 bases, J lost 0 bases, and 7 bases stayed unmatched. This CDR3 has 15 amino acids. Germline lookup yields CDR1 LNHDA and CDR2 SQIVND (reference sequence). CDR3 protein: CATRDRSATNEKLFF. The DNA for the CDR3 is TGTGCCACCCGGGACAGGTCCGCAACTAATGAAAAACTGTTTTTT.

This clonotype was counted at least ten times. This chain links TRBV7-9 with TRBJ2-5; tentative D call: TRBD2 (5 bases). Trimming shortened V by 8 bases and J by 5 bases, and 21 bases separated the two germline ends. Germline V lookup: CDR1 SEHNR, CDR2 FQNEAQ (reference sequence). The CDR3 covers 15 residues. The CDR3: CASEPDGLHAETQYF. DNA of the CDR3: TGTGCCAGCGAACCGGACGGACTCCACGCGGAGACCCAGTACTTC. Together with reference TRBV7-9 and TRBJ2-5, the CDR3 gives the full variable domain: DTGVSQNPRHKITKRGQNVTFRCDPISEHNRLYWYRQTLGQGPEFLTYFQNEAQLEKSRLLSDRFSAERPKGSFSTLEIQRTEQGDSAMYLCASEPDGLHAETQYFGPGTRLLVL.

The gene calls are TRBV7-2 and TRBJ2-7; 14 positions match TRBD2. The CDR3 is 19 residues long. Germline CDR1 and CDR2: SGHTA and FQGNSA. V shed 4 bases and J 5 bases; nucleotides not matched to a gene: 16. In nucleotides, the CDR3 is TGTGCCAGCAGCTCACGGGTGACTAGCGGGAGGGCCGGACCCCACGAGCAGTACTTC. Its protein product is CASSSRVTSGRAGPHEQYF.

For the CDR3, the DNA is TGTGCCAGCAGCTTCTTTGGGAGTCAGGGAAATGAAGCTTTCTTT. This codes for CASSFFGSQGNEAFF. The chain employs TRBV13 and TRBJ1-1; a weak D match, TRBD1 (5 bases). V lost 3 bases, J lost 7 bases, and 18 bases lay in between. The length of the CDR3 is 15 residues. Germline assignment: CDR1 PRHDT and CDR2 FYEKMQ (reference sequence).

This clonotype appeared many times. The rearrangement uses TRBV7-6 and TRBJ1-5, with D tentatively TRBD1 (6 bases). The germline gives CDR1 SGHVS, CDR2 FNYEAQ. V lost 2 bases to trimming and J lost 7 bases, with 12 bases between them. The length of the CDR3 is 14 residues. The CDR3 protein is CASSLIQGGQPQHF. CDR3 DNA sequence: TGTGCCAGCAGCTTAATACAGGGTGGCCAGCCCCAGCATTTT.

The table lists this clonotype with a few counts. The chain links TRBV10-3 to TRBJ1-3; D uncertain. The V gene's germline CDR1 is ENHRY and CDR2 SYGVKD. There are 13 residues in the CDR3. Trimming removed 10 bases from V and 3 bases from J, with 13 bases in between. CDR3 loop: CASCRNIGNTIYF. CDR3 nucleotides: TGTGCCAGCTGCAGGAATATTGGAAACACCATATATTTT.

The chain combines TRBV19 with TRBJ2-7; D possibly corresponds to TRBD2 (5 bases). CDR3 length: 14 amino acids. CDR1 and CDR2 from the germline V gene are LNHDA and SQIVND (reference sequence). The V gene lost 6 bases and the J gene lost 2 bases, with 14 bases spanning the gap. The CDR3 DNA is TGTGCCAGTAGCCCCCTGGAGCGGACCTACGAGCAGTACTTC. The encoded protein is CASSPLERTYEQYF.

The sample holds a few counts of this clonotype. The gene calls are TRBV29-1 and TRBJ1-1; D possibly corresponds to TRBD1 (5 bases). Trimming pared 7 bases from V and 6 bases from J, leaving 12 bases between. This CDR3 has 11 residues. Germline-derived CDR1 and CDR2 are SQVTM and ANQGSEA. The CDR3 DNA reads as TGCAGCGCCCGGGGCCTCTCTGAAGCTTTCTTT. Its protein product is CSARGLSEAFF. Full variable domain (missing parts from reference TRBV29-1 and TRBJ1-1): SAVISQKPSRDICQRGTSLTIQCQVDSQVTMMFWYRQQPGQSLTLIATANQGSEATYESGFVIDKFPISRPNLTFSTLTVSNMSPEDSSIYLCSARGLSEAFFGQGTRLTVV.

In this sample, this clonotype turned up a few times. DNA of the CDR3: TGTGCCAGCAGTTACTCAGGGGTGGGGGACTATGATAATGGCTACACCTTC. As protein: CASSYSGVGDYDNGYTF. The J gene is TRBJ1-2, the V gene TRBV12-3 or TRBV12-4; perhaps TRBD1 as D (6 bases). Trimming took 4 bases from V and 6 from J, leaving 24 bases between them. The CDR3 runs 17 residues.

There are many counts of this clonotype. The chain combines TRBV7-9 with TRBJ2-2; weak D call: TRBD1 (6 bases). The V gene lost 4 bases and the J gene lost 1 base, with 10 bases spanning the gap. The CDR3 length is 15 residues. The germline V gene encodes CDR1 SEHNR and CDR2 FQNEAQ (reference sequence). The DNA of the CDR3 is TGTGCCAGCAGCTCCGGGACAAGGAACACCGGGGAGCTGTTTTTT. Translating gives CASSSGTRNTGELFF.

The chain is built from TRBV29-1 and TRBJ1-2; perhaps TRBD1 as D (6 bases). The CDR3 length is 12 residues. Germline V lookup: CDR1 SQVTM, CDR2 ANQGSEA. Trimming shortened V by 8 bases and J by 8 bases, and 18 bases separated the two germline ends. The CDR3 DNA follows: TGCAGCTGCACAGGGCATCTCCGGGGCTACACCTTC. Translated, it gives CSCTGHLRGYTF.

As to this clonotype: A read error may explain this, as a much larger clone is one base away. This sequence joins TRBV9 and TRBJ1-1; D is undetermined. The V and J ends lost 0 bases and 7 bases respectively, with 7 bases between them. The germline CDR1 and CDR2 sequences are SGDLS and YYNGEE. The CDR3 length is 12 residues. CDR3 DNA sequence: TGTGCCAGCAGCGTAGGCAAGGGTGAAGCTTTCTTT. The encoded protein is CASSVGKGEAFF.

V gene TRBV20-1 combines with J gene TRBJ2-7; maybe TRBD2 (5 bases). The CDR3 length is 15 residues. The ends were cut back, 0 bases at V and 0 bases at J, with 12 bases in the middle. The germline V gene encodes CDR1 DFQATT and CDR2 SNEGSKA (reference sequence). The CDR3 spells CSARDTGGYSYEQYF. CDR3 nucleotides: TGCAGTGCTAGAGATACCGGCGGGTACTCCTACGAGCAGTACTTC.

Points on this clonotype: The junction departs from germline at one end; a sequencing error may be responsible. The gene calls are TRBV2 and TRBJ1-6, with TRBD1 identical over 9 bases. The germline V gene has CDR1 SNHLY and CDR2 FYNNEI. CDR3 length equals 15 residues. The CDR3 nucleotides are TGTGCCAGCAGTGTGGGGACAGGGAGTAATCCACCCCTCCACTTT. Translated: CASSVGTGSNPPLHF.

With respect to this clonotype: A much larger clone is a single base away; this may be a read error. The J gene is TRBJ1-2, the V gene TRBV7-9, with a weak D call TRBD1 (5 bases). Between the trimmed V and J ends, which lost 4 bases and 4 bases, there was a span of 13 bases. Germline V gene sequence: CDR1 SEHNR, CDR2 FQNEAQ (reference sequence). CDR3 length: 14 amino acids. The CDR3 sequence is CASSSGRAFYGYTF. The DNA for the CDR3 is TGTGCCAGCAGCTCGGGCAGGGCGTTCTATGGCTACACCTTC. The full variable domain, its missing parts supplied by reference TRBV7-9 and TRBJ1-2, is DTGVSQNPRHKITKRGQNVTFRCDPISEHNRLYWYRQTLGQGPEFLTYFQNEAQLEKSRLLSDRFSAERPKGSFSTLEIQRTEQGDSAMYLCASSSGRAFYGYTFGSGTRLTVV.

Concerning this clonotype itself: Germline and junction disagree at one end, which may indicate a read error. The chain combines TRBV11-1 with TRBJ2-7; D may be TRBD2 (6 bases). There are 16 residues in the CDR3. Germline V CDR1 and CDR2: SGHAT, FQDESV (reference sequence). CDR3 DNA: TGCGCCAGCAGCCAAGAATGGGCTAGCGCAGACTACGAGCAGTACTTC. Translating it yields CASSQEWASADYEQYF.

The gene calls are TRBV2 and TRBJ2-7; 9 bases are a match to TRBD1. Germline V lookup: CDR1 SNHLY, CDR2 FYNNEI. CDR3 length equals 15 residues. The ends lost 9 bases at V and 4 bases at J; junction bases unmatched: 13. As DNA, the CDR3 is TGTGCCAGTAGAGCCGGGACAGGGCCTCAGTACGAGCAGTACTTC. Residues: CASRAGTGPQYEQYF.

The V and J genes are TRBV7-2 and TRBJ1-1, with D possibly TRBD1 on 6 matching bases. The CDR3 is 14 residues long. V shed 5 bases and J shed 5 bases, with 15 bases lying between them. The V gene's germline CDR1 is SGHTA and CDR2 FQGNSA. CDR3 coding DNA: TGTGCCAGCAGCACAGATAGCAGGGGAACTGAAGCTTTCTTT. Its translation: CASSTDSRGTEAFF.

This clonotype was observed at least ten times. The chain recombines TRBV5-1 with TRBJ1-1; 9 positions agree with TRBD1. After removal of 4 bases from V and 5 bases from J, the junction contained 9 bases not matched to a gene. The CDR3 is 15 residues long. Germline values: CDR1 SGHRS, CDR2 YFSETQ. The CDR3 sequence: CASSETGGSLTEAFF. CDR3 coding DNA: TGCGCCAGCAGCGAAACAGGGGGCAGCCTAACTGAAGCTTTCTTT.

This clonotype was observed many times. The chain is built from TRBV7-2 and TRBJ1-2; no clear D. Per the germline V gene, CDR1 is SGHTA and CDR2 is FQGNSA. The CDR3 has 17 amino acids. Deletions cut 0 bases from V and 5 bases from J, with 19 bases between. In DNA, the CDR3 is TGTGCCAGCAGCTTAGCGTCACATATGGTTGTGGGGTATGGCTACACCTTC. It codes for CASSLASHMVVGYGYTF.

The chain joins TRBV5-8 to TRBJ1-2; D perhaps matches TRBD1 (6 bases). This CDR3 comprises 15 residues. Trimming took 4 bases from V and 0 from J, leaving 13 bases between them. Looked up from germline, CDR1 is SGHTS and CDR2 is YDEGEE. The CDR3 DNA follows: TGTGCCAGCAGCCCCTGGCGGGGGCCTAACTATGGCTACACCTTC. Translation: CASSPWRGPNYGYTF.

Details on this clonotype: Since a much larger clone is just one base distant, this may be a read error. The chain combines TRBV7-9 with TRBJ1-2; D is perhaps TRBD1 (6 bases). V lost 5 bases, J lost 2 bases, and 15 bases lay in between. Germline CDR1 reads SEHNR; CDR2 reads FQNEAQ (reference sequence). The CDR3 length is 15 residues. This CDR3 is CASSITGGTNYGYTF. For the CDR3, the DNA is TGTGCCAGCAGCATAACTGGGGGCACAAACTATGGCTACACCTTC.

The chain is built from TRBV19 and TRBJ2-2; 11 nucleotides agree with TRBD1. CDR1 and CDR2 (germline): LNHDA, SQIVND (reference sequence). The CDR3 length is 16 residues. V lost 5 bases to trimming and J lost 7 bases; unmatched junction nucleotides: 9. The CDR3: CASSSGQGARGGELFF. The CDR3 region has the DNA TGTGCCAGTAGTTCCGGACAGGGGGCCAGGGGCGGGGAGCTGTTTTTT.

The chain employs TRBV19 and TRBJ1-4, with TRBD1 as a possible D gene (5 bases). Germline CDR1 LNHDA, CDR2 SQIVND (reference sequence). The V end lost 5 bases, the J end lost 7 bases, and 17 bases lay between the germline ends. This CDR3 is built from 15 residues. The CDR3 DNA is TGTGCCAGTAGTGAGGGACTGCGGATTACTGAAAAACTGTTTTTT. Its translation: CASSEGLRITEKLFF.

This clonotype was picked up a small number of times. The chain employs TRBV7-2 and TRBJ1-2, with TRBD1 as a possible D gene (6 bases). This CDR3 comprises 14 residues. Trimming stripped 5 bases from V and 8 bases from J, with 18 bases between. Per the germline V gene, CDR1 is SGHTA and CDR2 is FQGNSA. The CDR3 here is CASSLDNQGSGYTF. In nucleotides, the CDR3 is TGTGCCAGCAGCCTAGATAACCAGGGGAGCGGCTACACCTTC.

This clonotype has a handful of counts. The J gene is TRBJ2-7, the V gene TRBV4-1; TRBD1 might be the D (5 bases). Germline V gene sequence: CDR1 MGHRA, CDR2 YSYEKL. CDR3 length equals 14 residues. The germline V and J ends were trimmed by 6 bases and 3 bases, with 15 bases remaining between them. The CDR3 nucleotides are TGCGCCAGCAGTCGACAGACTGGTTACTACGAGCAGTACTTC. Translating gives CASSRQTGYYEQYF.

This clonotype was detected only a few times. The chain recombines TRBV28 with TRBJ1-5; D remains ambiguous. V was cut by 6 bases and J by 6 bases, with 12 bases left in between. Germline values: CDR1 MDHEN, CDR2 SYDVKM. The CDR3 is 13 amino acids. DNA for the CDR3: TGTGCCAGCAGCAGGTCCGCGAGTCAGCCCCAGCATTTT. Residues: CASSRSASQPQHF.